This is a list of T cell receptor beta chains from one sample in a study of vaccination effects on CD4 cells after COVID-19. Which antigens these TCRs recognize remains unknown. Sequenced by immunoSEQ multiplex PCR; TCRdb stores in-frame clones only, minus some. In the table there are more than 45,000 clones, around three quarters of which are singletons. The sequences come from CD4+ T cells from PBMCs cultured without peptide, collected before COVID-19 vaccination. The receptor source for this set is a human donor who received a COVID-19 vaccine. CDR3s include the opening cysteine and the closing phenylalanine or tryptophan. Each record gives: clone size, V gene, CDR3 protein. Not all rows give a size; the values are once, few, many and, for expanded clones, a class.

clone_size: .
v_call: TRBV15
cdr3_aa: CATSGETGAPRGVQPQHF

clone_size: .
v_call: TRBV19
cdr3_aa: CASSGSTDTQYF

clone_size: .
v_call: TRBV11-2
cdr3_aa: CASSLVGDTEAFF

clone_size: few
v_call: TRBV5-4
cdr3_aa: CASSLGTLQETQYF

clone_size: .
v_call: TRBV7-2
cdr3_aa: CASSLDYRRRDAGELFF

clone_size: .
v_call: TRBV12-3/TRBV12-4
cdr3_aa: CASSPGGTDTQYF

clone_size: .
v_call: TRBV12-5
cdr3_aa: CASGQGRYTEAFF

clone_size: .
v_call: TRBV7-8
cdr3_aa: CASSSGRVPGTEAFF

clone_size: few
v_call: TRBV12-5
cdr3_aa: CASGPWTENSPLHF

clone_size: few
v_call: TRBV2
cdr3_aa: CASRLPGPLNQPQHF

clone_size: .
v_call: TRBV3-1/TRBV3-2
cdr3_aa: CASSRGQGSAGANVLTF

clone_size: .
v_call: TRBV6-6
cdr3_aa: CASSTTSGGEQYF

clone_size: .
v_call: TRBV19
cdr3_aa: CASSIGAVSTDTQYF

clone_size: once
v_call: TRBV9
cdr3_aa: CASSEGGEGHNEQFF

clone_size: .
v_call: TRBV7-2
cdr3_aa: CASSLVSRAVNGYTF

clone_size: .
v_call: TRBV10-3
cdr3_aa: CAIMGSSYNEQFF

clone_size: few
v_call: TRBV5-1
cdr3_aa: CASSSGRGNTEAFF

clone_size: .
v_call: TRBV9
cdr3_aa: CASSPRDSLEGYTF

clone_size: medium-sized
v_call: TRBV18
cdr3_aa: CASSPRGRGTGELFF

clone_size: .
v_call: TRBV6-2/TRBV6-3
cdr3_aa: CASSEAGGENIQYF

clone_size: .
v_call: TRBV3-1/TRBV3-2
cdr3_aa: CASSLGTGDSGANVLTF

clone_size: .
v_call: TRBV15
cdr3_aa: CATSRGWDTEAFF

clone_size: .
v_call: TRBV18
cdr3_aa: CASSPPGRGETQYF

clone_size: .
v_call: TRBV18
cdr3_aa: CASSPQQGDYGYTF

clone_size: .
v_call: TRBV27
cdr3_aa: CASSFMVRGTEAFF

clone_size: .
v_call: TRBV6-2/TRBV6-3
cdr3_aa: CASSRTAGEVTGELFF

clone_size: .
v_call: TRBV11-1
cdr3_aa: CASSFRKQSSGNTIYF

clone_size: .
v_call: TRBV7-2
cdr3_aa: CASSLVSADNSPLHF

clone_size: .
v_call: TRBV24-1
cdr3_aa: CATSDPGRERGETQYF

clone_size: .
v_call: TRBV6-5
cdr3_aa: CASSPPDRVSTEAFF

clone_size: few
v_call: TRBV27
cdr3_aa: CASSLVGRQPQHF

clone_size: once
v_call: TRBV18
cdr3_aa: CASSPLPTSGGTDTQYF

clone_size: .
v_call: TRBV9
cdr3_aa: CASSISSGGASTDTQYF

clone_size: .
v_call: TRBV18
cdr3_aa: CASSPEGNYGYTF

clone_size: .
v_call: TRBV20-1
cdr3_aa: CSARAYNEQFF

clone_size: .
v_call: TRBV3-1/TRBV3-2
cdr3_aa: CASSHARGSRTEAFF

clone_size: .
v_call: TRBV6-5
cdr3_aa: CASSRTGDSGNTIYF

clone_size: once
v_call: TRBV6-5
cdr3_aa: CASSLSQGSETQYF

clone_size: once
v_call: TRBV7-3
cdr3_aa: CASSLTGGVETQYF

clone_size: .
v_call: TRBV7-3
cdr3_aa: CASSPQAGEGNIQYF

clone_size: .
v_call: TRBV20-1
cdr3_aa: CSARTTGEAFF

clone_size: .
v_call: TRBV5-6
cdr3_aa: CASSAYRVGYGYTF

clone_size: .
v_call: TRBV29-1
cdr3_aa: CSALGQGRKNYGYTF

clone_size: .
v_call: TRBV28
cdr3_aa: CASSRASYNSPLHF

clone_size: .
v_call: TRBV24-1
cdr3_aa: CATSDRYQPQHF

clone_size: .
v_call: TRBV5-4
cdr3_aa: CASSSWTEAFF

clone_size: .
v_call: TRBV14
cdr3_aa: CASSQDMLAPQYF